This paragraph reports one T cell receptor (beta chain). Germline CDR1 reads LGHNA; CDR2 reads YNFKEQ. This CDR3 comprises 20 residues. J gave up 0 bases and V 0 bases, and 14 bases lay outside the gene matches. How the authors handled the data: Reference gene primer amplification yielded estimated nucleated cell counts. Assay: immunoSEQ multiplex PCR; the TCRdb copy retains only in-frame clones and omits some. The V and J calls and the clone size are those of that table, but D and trimming were determined from the DNA. The top ten hold around 18% of the sample, which has some 140,000 clones, about four fifths seen once. These data originate in a study of blood T cell repertoires in COVID-19. Across the whole study: Sources were T cells, B-cell-depleted T cells, or PBMCs; the material itself was cDNA or gDNA.

The specimen sequenced was peripheral blood. The receptor was derived from a man older than 75 with acute or convalescent COVID-19. This chain joins TRBV4-2 and TRBJ2-7, with 10 bases identical to TRBD2. The CDR3 reads CASSQESRASGGFSSYEQYF. The DNA for the CDR3 is TGTGCCAGCAGCCAAGAATCACGTGCTAGCGGGGGCTTCAGCTCCTACGAGCAGTACTTC.